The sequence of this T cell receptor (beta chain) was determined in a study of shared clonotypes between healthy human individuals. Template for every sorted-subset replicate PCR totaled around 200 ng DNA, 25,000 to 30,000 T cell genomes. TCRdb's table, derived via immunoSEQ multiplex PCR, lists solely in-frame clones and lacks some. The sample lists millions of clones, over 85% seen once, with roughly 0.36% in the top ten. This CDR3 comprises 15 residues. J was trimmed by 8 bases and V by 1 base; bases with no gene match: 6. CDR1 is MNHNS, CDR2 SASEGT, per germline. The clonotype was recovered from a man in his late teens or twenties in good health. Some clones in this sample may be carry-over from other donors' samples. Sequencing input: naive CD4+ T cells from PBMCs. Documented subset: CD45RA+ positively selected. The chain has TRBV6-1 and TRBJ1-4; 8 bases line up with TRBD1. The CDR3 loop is CASSEDGTGVEKLFF. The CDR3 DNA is TGTGCCAGCAGTGAAGACGGGACAGGAGTCGAAAAACTGTTTTTT.